This T cell receptor beta chain was observed in a study of T cells expressing NK-cell markers. The overall study: Obtained from sorted CD3+CD56+NKG2C+, CD3+CD56+NKG2C- and CD3+CD56-NKG2C+ T cells were the TCR beta repertoires. HCMV seropositivity marked seven of the eight sequenced donors; one was seronegative. Points from the study as a whole: Dominant NKG2C+ clonotype frequencies of roughly 1.0-7.0% of CD8+ T cells were measured in about 6 donors. These clonotypes, the leaders elsewhere, also led the CD3+CD56-NKG2C+ fraction in a handful of donors.

TCRdb re-called the 5' RACE reads and gives one entry per CDR3 protein, without DNA. The sample table sets out some 440,000 distinct CDR3 sequences. A note on this clonotype: Its antigen is not known.

CDR1 is SGHDT and CDR2 is YYEEEE in the germline V gene. The CDR3 covers 15 residues. Sequenced: blood T cells: a sorted CD56 or NKG2C T cell subset, CD4+ or CD8+ T cells, or bulk PBMC T cells (not recorded which). This receptor was taken from a woman aged 45-59 years in good health. This chain uses TRBV5-6 with TRBJ2-7; without DNA, the TCRdb call of TRBD2 cannot be checked. CDR3 in amino acids: CASSVFSGSAYEQFF. The full variable domain, its missing parts supplied by reference TRBV5-6 and TRBJ2-7, is DAGVTQSPTHLIKTRGQQVTLRCSPKSGHDTVSWYQQALGQGPQFIFQYYEEEERQRGNFPDRFSGHQFPNYSSELNVNALLLGDSALYLCASSVFSGSAYEQFFGPGTRLTVT.